The 20 T cell receptor beta chains below come from one sample, sequenced in a study of T cell changes during pregnancy in multiple sclerosis. Method: immunoSEQ multiplex PCR; TCRdb's copy keeps in-frame clones and lacks some. Counted here are fewer than 35,000 clones, approximately 94% occurring once; the ten biggest clones make up around 0.42%. Specimen: CD4+ T cells from peripheral blood mononuclear cells, collected in the second trimester of pregnancy. The receptors were sampled from a female donor with multiple sclerosis, enrolled in a pregnancy study.

This clone was recorded only once. The chain is built from TRBV18 and TRBJ1-1; 7 bases line up with TRBD1. The CDR3 has 14 residues. Trimming cost V 4 bases and J 3 bases; bases outside gene matches: 5. The germline V gene has CDR1 KGHSH and CDR2 LQKENI. This CDR3 is CASSRNRGDTEAFF. The DNA for the CDR3 is TGTGCCAGCTCACGGAACAGGGGAGACACTGAAGCTTTCTTT.

This clone appeared a single time. This chain links TRBV27 with TRBJ1-1; possibly TRBD1 for D (5 bases). V lost 2 bases and J lost 4, with 17 bases in between. Germline CDR1 is MNHEY and CDR2 is SMNVEV (reference sequence). The CDR3 has 16 residues. CDR3 coding DNA: TGTGCCAGCAGTTTACATGGGACCCTAGCGCGCACTGAAGCTTTCTTT. Protein product: CASSLHGTLARTEAFF.

This clone is a singleton in its sample. The chain links TRBV7-2 to TRBJ1-2, with 8 bases identical to TRBD1. The CDR3 length is 14 residues. Trimming at V came to 5 bases and at J to 3 bases, leaving 5 bases not matched to a gene. Germline V gene lookup returns CDR1 SGHTA and CDR2 FQGNSA. For the CDR3, the DNA is TGTGCCAGCAGCCAGACGACAGGGGACTATGGCTACACCTTC. It specifies CASSQTTGDYGYTF.

The J gene is TRBJ2-4, the V gene TRBV7-3, with a possible D match to TRBD2 (7 bases). V lost 2 bases and J lost 0, with 11 bases in between. Germline V gene data show CDR1 as SGHTA and CDR2 as FQGTGA. The CDR3 totals 16 residues. This CDR3 is CASSLGGGRAKNIQYF. The CDR3 bases are TGTGCCAGCAGCTTAGGGGGCGGGAGAGCCAAAAACATTCAGTACTTC. The whole variable domain, filled in from reference TRBV7-3 and TRBJ2-4, reads GAGVSQTPSNKVTEKGKYVELRCDPISGHTALYWYRQSLGQGPEFLIYFQGTGAADDSGLPNDRFFAVRPEGSVSTLKIQRTERGDSAVYLCASSLGGGRAKNIQYFGAGTRLSVL.

This clone was picked up a small number of times. The rearrangement joins TRBV19 to TRBJ1-2; 7 bases align to TRBD1. Unmatched junction bases numbered 7, after V lost 9 bases and J lost 0 bases. The length of the CDR3 is 14 residues. The V gene's germline CDR1 is LNHDA and CDR2 SQIVND (reference sequence). The CDR3 protein is CASKDRAANYGYTF. The CDR3 nucleotides read TGTGCCAGCAAAGACAGGGCCGCTAACTATGGCTACACCTTC.

On this clone itself: A read error may account for a junction end that differs from germline. This sample includes further DNA sequences coding for the same CDR3. The V gene is TRBV19, the J gene TRBJ2-7, with 9 bases identical to TRBD2. Germline V gene data show CDR1 as LNHDA and CDR2 as SQIVND (reference sequence). This CDR3 has 15 residues. Here the CDR3 reads CASSFSSGMGSEQYF. CDR3 sequence (DNA): TGCGCCAGTAGTTTTTCTAGCGGGATGGGGTCCGAGCAGTACTTC.

V gene TRBV7-2 combines with J gene TRBJ2-7; 9 bases are shared with TRBD2. This CDR3 is 17 amino acids long. Germline-derived CDR1 and CDR2 are SGHTA and FQGNSA. V shed 3 bases and J 4 bases; nucleotides not matched to a gene: 13. Here the CDR3 reads CASSFLPAGGRSYEQYF. The CDR3 DNA follows: TGTGCCAGCAGCTTCCTGCCGGCGGGGGGGCGATCTTACGAGCAGTACTTC. The whole variable domain, remainder taken from reference TRBV7-2 and TRBJ2-7, is GAGVSQSPSNKVTEKGKDVELRCDPISGHTALYWYRQSLGQGLEFLIYFQGNSAPDKSGLPSDRFSAERTGGSVSTLTIQRTQQEDSAVYLCASSFLPAGGRSYEQYFGPGTRLTVT.

The rearrangement joins TRBV15 to TRBJ2-7; 7 nucleotides match TRBD2. The V segment lost 1 base and the J segment 5 bases; nucleotides outside the gene matches: 11. Germline CDR1 and CDR2: LNHNV and YYDKDF (reference sequence). The CDR3 consists of 16 residues. The CDR3 nucleotides are TGTGCCACCAGCAGAGGTTCGGCGGGACTACTCGACGAGCAGTACTTC. Protein: CATSRGSAGLLDEQYF.

V usage is TRBV15 and J usage is TRBJ1-5; TRBD1 agrees at 7 bases. Germline-derived CDR1 and CDR2 are LNHNV and YYDKDF (reference sequence). The CDR3 covers 15 residues. V dropped 4 bases and J dropped 4; count of bases not matched to a gene: 7. CDR3 amino acids: CATSIPTGSNQPQHF. CDR3 nucleotide sequence: TGTGCCACCAGCATACCGACAGGGTCGAATCAGCCCCAGCATTTT. Supplemented by reference TRBV15 and TRBJ1-5, the full variable domain reads DAMVIQNPRYQVTQFGKPVTLSCSQTLNHNVMYWYQQKSSQAPKLLFHYYDKDFNNEADTPDNFQSRRPNTSFCFLDIRSPGLGDTAMYLCATSIPTGSNQPQHFGDGTRLSIL.

This chain links TRBV6-6 with TRBJ1-5; the D gene is possibly TRBD1 (5 bases). Trimming removed 8 bases at V and 5 bases at J, with 13 bases between. Per the germline V gene, CDR1 is MNHNY and CDR2 is SVGAGI (reference sequence). The CDR3 contains 13 residues. The CDR3 DNA reads as TGTGCCAGCTGTGGAGGGGATTATCAGCCCCAGCATTTT. This sequence encodes CASCGGDYQPQHF.

This clone showed up just a few times. This sequence joins TRBV7-7 and TRBJ2-5, with a tentative D call TRBD1 (5 bases). Trimming removed 1 base at V and 5 bases at J, with 14 bases between. This CDR3 is 15 amino acids long. Germline CDR1 SSHAT, CDR2 FNYEAQ (reference sequence). The CDR3 region has the DNA TGTGCCAGCAGCTTAGGGGGCCTTAAGGGGGAGACCCAGTACTTC. Its translation: CASSLGGLKGETQYF.

The V call is TRBV30, the J call TRBJ1-5, with a possible D match to TRBD1 (6 bases). The germline V gene encodes CDR1 GTSNPN and CDR2 SVGIG (reference sequence). V lost 4 bases and J lost 7, with 11 bases in between. This CDR3 has 12 amino acids. The CDR3 is CAWNRDGQPQHF. The CDR3 nucleotides are TGTGCCTGGAACAGGGATGGGCAGCCCCAGCATTTT.

V gene TRBV28 combines with J gene TRBJ1-3; TRBD1 matches 7 bases. This CDR3 is built from 18 residues. Germline CDR1 is MDHEN and CDR2 is SYDVKM. V trimming: 5 bases; J trimming: 1 base; junction bases outside the gene matches: 14. CDR3 amino acids: CASSGVTGRLVSGNTIYF. The CDR3 nucleotides read TGTGCCAGCAGTGGGGTGACAGGGAGATTAGTTTCTGGAAACACCATATATTTT.

The chain combines TRBV6-1 with TRBJ2-2, with 8 bases fitting TRBD1. CDR1 is MNHNS, CDR2 SASEGT, per germline. This CDR3 is built from 15 residues. Trimming at V came to 4 bases and at J to 8 bases, leaving 9 bases not matched to a gene. The CDR3 DNA reads as TGTGCCAGCAGTGCAGCCGGGACAGGAAAAGGGGAGCTGTTTTTT. This sequence encodes CASSAAGTGKGELFF.

The chain couples TRBV10-2 to TRBJ2-7; D not resolved. Germline CDR1 and CDR2: WSHSY and SAAADI. This CDR3 contains 14 residues. V lost 5 bases and J lost 0, with 11 bases in between. The CDR3 sequence is CASSPSSSSYEQYF. The CDR3 DNA follows: TGCGCCAGCAGTCCAAGTTCCAGCTCCTACGAGCAGTACTTC.

This clone showed up just a few times. This chain uses TRBV2 with TRBJ2-1; D is perhaps TRBD2 (6 bases). The germline V gene has CDR1 SNHLY and CDR2 FYNNEI. Trimming shortened V by 6 bases and J by 9 bases, and 12 bases separated the two germline ends. The CDR3 spans 12 residues. The chain's CDR3 is CASRGGASEQFF. In DNA, the CDR3 is TGTGCCAGCAGGGGCGGGGCTAGTGAGCAGTTCTTC. Filled out from reference TRBV2 and TRBJ2-1, the complete variable domain reads EPEVTQTPSHQVTQMGQEVILRCVPISNHLYFYWYRQILGQKVEFLVSFYNNEISEKSEIFDDQFSVERPDGSNFTLKIRSTKLEDSAMYFCASRGGASEQFFGPGTRLTVL.

The chain links TRBV6-1 to TRBJ2-3; 8 bases align to TRBD1. Trimming at V came to 6 bases and at J to 1 base, leaving 0 bases not matched to a gene. There are 13 residues in the CDR3. Per the germline V gene, CDR1 is MNHNS and CDR2 is SASEGT. CDR3 region: CASRDRGTDTQYF. CDR3 bases: TGTGCCAGCAGGGACAGGGGCACAGATACGCAGTATTTT.

This chain joins TRBV28 and TRBJ2-7, with TRBD2 as a possible D gene (7 bases). Germline V gives CDR1 MDHEN, CDR2 SYDVKM. This CDR3 contains 15 residues. Trimming removed 6 bases from V and 11 bases from J, with 26 bases in between. CDR3 DNA: TGTGCCAGCAGCGCATCGGGGAGGGGGTATTGGGTAGAGTACTTC. It is translated as CASSASGRGYWVEYF.

V usage is TRBV2 and J usage is TRBJ1-1; 7 bases are shared with TRBD1. Per germline, CDR1 SNHLY and CDR2 FYNNEI. Germline trimming cut 5 bases from V and 4 bases from J; bases unmatched to any gene: 10. This CDR3 contains 15 residues. The CDR3 region is CASSLRTGDGTEAFF. The CDR3 DNA follows: TGTGCCAGCAGTTTACGAACAGGGGACGGCACTGAAGCTTTCTTT.

The chain recombines TRBV30 with TRBJ2-7; tentatively, D is TRBD1 (6 bases). This CDR3 has 11 amino acids. Germline assignment: CDR1 GTSNPN and CDR2 SVGIG (reference sequence). V was clipped by 3 bases and J by 7 bases, with 10 bases between them. For the CDR3, the DNA is TGTGCCTGGAGCGTCCAGGGGGAGCAGTACTTC. This translates into CAWSVQGEQYF. The full variable domain, in which reference TRBV30 and TRBJ2-7 provide the parts outside the CDR3, is SQTIHQWPATLVQPVGSPLSLECTVEGTSNPNLYWYRQAAGRGLQLLFYSVGIGQISSEVPQNLSASRPQDRQFILSSKKLLLSDSGFYLCAWSVQGEQYFGPGTRLTVT.